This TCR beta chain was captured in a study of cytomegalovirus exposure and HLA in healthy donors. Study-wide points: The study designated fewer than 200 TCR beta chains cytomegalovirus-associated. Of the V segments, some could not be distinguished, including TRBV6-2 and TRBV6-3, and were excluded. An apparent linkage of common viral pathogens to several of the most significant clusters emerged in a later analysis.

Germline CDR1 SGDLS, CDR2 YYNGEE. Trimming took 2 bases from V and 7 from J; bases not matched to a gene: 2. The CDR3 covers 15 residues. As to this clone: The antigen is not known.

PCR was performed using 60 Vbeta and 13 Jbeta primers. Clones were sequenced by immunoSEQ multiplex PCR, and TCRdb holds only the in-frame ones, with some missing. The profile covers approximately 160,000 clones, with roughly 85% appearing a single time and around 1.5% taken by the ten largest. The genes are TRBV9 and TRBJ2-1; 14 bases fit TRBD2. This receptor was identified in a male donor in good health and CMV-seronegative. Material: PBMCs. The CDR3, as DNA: TGTGCCAGCAGCGTCGGGACTAGCGGGAGTAATGAGCAGTTCTTC. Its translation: CASSVGTSGSNEQFF.